One sample yielded the 6 T cell receptor beta chains listed below, sequenced in a study of PD-1 blockade in classical Hodgkin lymphoma. As to time point: cycle 4 day 1 (C4D1), after about 6 weeks of nivolumab. All the patients suffered relapse after autologous stem cell transplantation, and brentuximab vedotin exposure differed. Assay used: immunoSEQ multiplex PCR; TCRdb lists only in-frame clones, some missing. The table includes roughly 100,000 clones, roughly nine tenths detected once. The starting material was peripheral blood mononuclear cells (PBMCs), obtained before the fourth cycle of nivolumab. Every receptor here comes from a human donor with classical Hodgkin lymphoma.

As regards this clone: Additional DNA sequences in this sample encode the identical CDR3. The J gene is TRBJ1-1, the V gene TRBV6-5; the D gene is possibly TRBD1 (5 bases). Trimming removed 2 bases from V and 1 base from J, with 8 bases in between. The CDR3 is 14 amino acids. Germline loops: CDR1 MNHEY, CDR2 SVGAGI. CDR3 in amino acids: CASSYLQGNTEAFF. The DNA for the CDR3 is TGTGCCAGCAGTTACCTCCAGGGGAACACTGAAGCTTTCTTT.

The chain recombines TRBV5-6 with TRBJ2-7; the D is unclear. The V end was cut by 4 bases, the J end by 4 bases, with 9 bases between. The CDR3 covers 12 residues. Germline values: CDR1 SGHDT, CDR2 YYEEEE. CDR3 region: CASSPGDYEQYF. As DNA, the CDR3 is TGTGCCAGCAGCCCGGGCGATTACGAGCAGTACTTC.

The chain uses TRBV4-1 and TRBJ2-1; 7 positions agree with TRBD1. CDR1 and CDR2 (germline): MGHRA, YSYEKL. This CDR3 is built from 14 residues. V gave up 2 bases and J gave up 8 bases; unmatched junction bases: 6. CDR3 amino acids: CASSQTTGYDEQFF. CDR3 bases: TGCGCCAGCAGCCAAACGACAGGGTACGATGAGCAGTTCTTC.

The chain has TRBV6-6 and TRBJ1-2; weak D call: TRBD1 (5 bases). V shed 7 bases and J shed 4 bases, with 13 bases lying between them. The CDR3 spans 13 residues. Germline values: CDR1 MNHNY, CDR2 SVGAGI (reference sequence). For the CDR3, the DNA is TGTGCCAGCAATAGGGGCCGTAGCTATGGCTACACCTTC. Translated: CASNRGRSYGYTF.

V is TRBV7-9 and J is TRBJ1-1, with TRBD1 identical over 8 bases. There are 15 residues in the CDR3. V trimming: 1 base; J trimming: 1 base; junction bases outside the gene matches: 2. Looked up from germline, CDR1 is SEHNR and CDR2 is FQNEAQ (reference sequence). The CDR3 spells CASSLGDRGNTEAFF. CDR3 DNA: TGTGCCAGCAGCTTAGGCGACAGGGGGAACACTGAAGCTTTCTTT. Together with reference TRBV7-9 and TRBJ1-1, the CDR3 gives the full variable domain: DTGVSQNPRHKITKRGQNVTFRCDPISEHNRLYWYRQTLGQGPEFLTYFQNEAQLEKSRLLSDRFSAERPKGSFSTLEIQRTEQGDSAMYLCASSLGDRGNTEAFFGQGTRLTVV.

This clone was recorded once. The chain links TRBV6-1 to TRBJ1-1; no clear D. This CDR3 contains 12 residues. V gave up 2 bases and J gave up 3 bases, with 4 bases separating them. CDR1 is MNHNS and CDR2 is SASEGT in the germline V gene. The CDR3 sequence: CASSEQYTEAFF. The CDR3 DNA follows: TGTGCCAGCAGTGAACAGTACACTGAAGCTTTCTTT.